This entry lists 23 T cell receptor beta chains sequenced from one sample in a study of blood T cell repertoires in COVID-19 (dated by TCRdb to 2018 to 2021). Library method: the immunoSEQ multiplex PCR assay. Held by TCRdb, this immuneACCESS table contains in-frame sequences only and omits some clones. Under half of the omission traces to an unresolved V gene where checked; the cause of the rest is unknown. The sample contains over 200,000 clones, more than 75% of them found a single time. Of the sample, roughly a sixth is held by the ten largest clones. Sequencing was done on a sample of PBMCs or T cells enriched from blood (not recorded which). These TCRs come from a man between 18 and 29 years old who had recovered from COVID-19.

The gene calls are TRBV24-1 and TRBJ2-7, with 12 bases fitting TRBD2. The CDR3 consists of 15 residues. The V gene's germline CDR1 is KGHDR and CDR2 SFDVKD. Losses at the gene ends were 4 bases for V and 5 bases for J; bases not matched to a gene: 5. The CDR3 protein is CATSDPTSGRHEQYF. As DNA, the CDR3 is TGTGCCACCAGTGACCCTACTAGCGGGAGGCACGAGCAGTACTTC.

The chain uses TRBV4-2 and TRBJ2-7; 9 nucleotides line up with TRBD1. The CDR3 is 15 amino acids. Germline-derived CDR1 and CDR2 are LGHNA and YNFKEQ. V lost 3 bases, J lost 3 bases, and 6 bases stayed unmatched. The CDR3 sequence is CASSQPGQGRYEQYF. DNA for the CDR3: TGTGCCAGCAGCCAGCCGGGACAGGGCCGCTACGAGCAGTACTTC.

The gene calls are TRBV15 and TRBJ2-1, with 9 bases lining up with TRBD2. Germline V gene lookup returns CDR1 LNHNV and CDR2 YYDKDF (reference sequence). This CDR3 contains 15 residues. V lost 1 base to trimming and J lost 12 bases; unmatched junction nucleotides: 10. The CDR3 protein is CATSRAGTSFARQFF. The DNA for the CDR3 is TGTGCCACCAGCAGAGCCGGGACTAGCTTCGCACGGCAGTTCTTC.

This chain uses TRBV7-8 with TRBJ2-3; 11 bases map to TRBD2. There are 15 residues in the CDR3. Looked up from germline, CDR1 is SGHVS and CDR2 is FQNEAQ. The V segment lost 2 bases and the J segment 7 bases; nucleotides outside the gene matches: 5. CDR3 sequence: CASSLLSSGGYTQYF. For the CDR3, the DNA is TGTGCCAGCAGCTTACTTTCTAGCGGGGGGTATACGCAGTATTTT.

The chain is built from TRBV5-1 and TRBJ1-1; D gene unclear. V was shortened by 0 bases and J by 3 bases, with 6 bases between the two germline ends. Germline assignment: CDR1 SGHRS and CDR2 YFSETQ. This CDR3 has 13 residues. The CDR3 sequence: CASSLGPDTEAFF. CDR3 sequence (DNA): TGCGCCAGCAGCTTGGGGCCCGACACTGAAGCTTTCTTT.

CDR3 protein: CASSLAVGVDTGELFF. The CDR3 bases are TGTGCCAGCAGCTTGGCCGTGGGAGTGGACACCGGGGAGCTGTTTTTT. The chain links TRBV5-6 to TRBJ2-2, with a tentative D call TRBD2 (5 bases). V lost 0 bases and J 3 bases, leaving 12 bases between the germline ends. Per germline, CDR1 SGHDT and CDR2 YYEEEE. This CDR3 region has 16 residues.

V and J are TRBV19 and TRBJ1-5; 11 nucleotides agree with TRBD1. The CDR3 loop spans 18 amino acids. V gave up 3 bases and J gave up 4 bases; unmatched junction bases: 11. The germline V gene has CDR1 LNHDA and CDR2 SQIVND (reference sequence). The CDR3 nucleotides read TGTGCCAGTAGTATGTCTCTCGGGACAGGGGGGTGGAATCAGCCCCAGCATTTT. Residues: CASSMSLGTGGWNQPQHF.

This clone was observed at least ten times. V and J are TRBV4-1 and TRBJ2-7, with TRBD1 matching 10 bases. Germline assignment: CDR1 MGHRA and CDR2 YSYEKL. With V trimmed by 1 base and J by 5 bases, 5 bases remained unmatched. The CDR3 extends over 15 amino acids. The DNA for the CDR3 is TGCGCCAGCAGCCAAGTTTGGACAGGGGGAGACGAGCAGTACTTC. Translating gives CASSQVWTGGDEQYF.

The chain recombines TRBV5-1 with TRBJ1-1, with TRBD1 matching 10 bases. The V gene's germline CDR1 is SGHRS and CDR2 YFSETQ. This CDR3 is 15 amino acids long. The V segment lost 4 bases and the J segment 4 bases; nucleotides outside the gene matches: 7. CDR3 loop: CASSGGTGERTEAFF. Here the CDR3 DNA reads TGCGCCAGCAGCGGAGGGACAGGGGAGCGCACTGAAGCTTTCTTT.

This chain links TRBV25-1 with TRBJ2-3; 11 nucleotides agree with TRBD2. This CDR3 has 16 residues. V dropped 0 bases and J dropped 4; count of bases not matched to a gene: 3. Germline V gives CDR1 MGHDK, CDR2 SYGVNS. The CDR3 protein is CASSEYKLAGADTQYF. DNA of the CDR3: TGTGCCAGCAGTGAATATAAACTAGCGGGGGCAGATACGCAGTATTTT.

This clone came up a few times. The V call is TRBV2, the J call TRBJ1-2; D unclear. Germline values: CDR1 SNHLY, CDR2 FYNNEI. The CDR3 extends over 12 amino acids. V lost 6 bases and J 2 bases, leaving 7 bases between the germline ends. The DNA of the CDR3 is TGTGCCAGCAGGACAAGAAACTATGGCTACACCTTC. It specifies CASRTRNYGYTF.

V gene TRBV12-3 or TRBV12-4 combines with J gene TRBJ2-5, with TRBD1 matching over 7 bases. V was pared by 6 bases and J by 5 bases, with 6 bases of the junction left unmatched. The CDR3 totals 13 residues. The CDR3 loop reads CASRSTGNETQYF. The DNA of the CDR3 is TGTGCCAGCAGGTCGACAGGGAACGAGACCCAGTACTTC.

The CDR3 bases are TGTGCCAGCAGCCCTCGGACCGGGACTAGCGGGAGTTGGGAGACCCAGTACTTC. This gives the protein CASSPRTGTSGSWETQYF. The chain combines TRBV9 with TRBJ2-5; 14 bases match TRBD2. V shed 4 bases and J 5 bases; nucleotides not matched to a gene: 13. The CDR3 contains 18 residues. The germline V gene encodes CDR1 SGDLS and CDR2 YYNGEE. Full variable domain (missing parts from reference TRBV9 and TRBJ2-5): DSGVTQTPKHLITATGQRVTLRCSPRSGDLSVYWYQQSLDQGLQFLIQYYNGEERAKGNILERFSAQQFPDLHSELNLSSLELGDSALYFCASSPRTGTSGSWETQYFGPGTRLLVL.

Turning to this clone: One junction end disagrees with the germline gene, perhaps due to a read error. This chain uses TRBV27 with TRBJ1-1; 9 nucleotides agree with TRBD1. The CDR3 consists of 14 residues. Germline CDR1 and CDR2: MNHEY and SMNVEV (reference sequence). The CDR3 region has the DNA TGTGCCAGCAGTATATCGACAGGGGGAACTGAAGCTTTCTTT. It translates to CASSISTGGTEAFF.

The V call is TRBV11-3, the J call TRBJ2-7; D is undetermined. Trimming stripped 1 base from V and 0 bases from J, with 10 bases between. The CDR3 is 15 residues long. Germline values: CDR1 SGHNT, CDR2 YENEEA. DNA of the CDR3: TGTGCCAGCAGCTTAGTAAACAGTCTCTCCTACGAGCAGTACTTC. Protein sequence: CASSLVNSLSYEQYF. Variable domain in full (rest from reference TRBV11-3 and TRBJ2-7): EAGVVQSPRYKIIEKKQPVAFWCNPISGHNTLYWYLQNLGQGPELLIRYENEEAVDDSQLPKDRFSAERLKGVDSTLKIQPAELGDSAVYLCASSLVNSLSYEQYFGPGTRLTVT.

The rearrangement uses TRBV11-3 and TRBJ2-1, with TRBD2 matching over 11 bases. V was clipped by 1 base and J by 6 bases; unmatched bases: 2. The germline gives CDR1 SGHNT, CDR2 YENEEA. CDR3 length: 15 amino acids. CDR3 region: CASSLGLAGLNEQFF. The DNA for the CDR3 is TGTGCCAGCAGCTTAGGACTAGCGGGACTCAATGAGCAGTTCTTC.

The V and J genes are TRBV28 and TRBJ1-5; D perhaps matches TRBD1 (6 bases). Trimming stripped 2 bases from V and 6 bases from J, with 11 bases between. The germline V gene has CDR1 MDHEN and CDR2 SYDVKM. This CDR3 has 14 residues. CDR3 sequence: CASSLPQGVQPQHF. CDR3 bases: TGTGCCAGCAGTTTACCACAGGGAGTTCAGCCCCAGCATTTT. The variable domain in full, completed from reference TRBV28 and TRBJ1-5, reads DVKVTQSSRYLVKRTGEKVFLECVQDMDHENMFWYRQDPGLGLRLIYFSYDVKMKEKGDIPEGYSVSREKKERFSLILESASTNQTSMYLCASSLPQGVQPQHFGDGTRLSIL.

V and J are TRBV28 and TRBJ2-7, with D possibly being TRBD2 (6 bases). V was pared by 4 bases and J by 3 bases, with 10 bases between. The CDR3 loop spans 13 amino acids. Germline-derived CDR1 and CDR2 are MDHEN and SYDVKM. The CDR3 DNA sequence: TGTGCCAGCAGTTCGGGACTGAACTACGAGCAGTACTTC. Translation gives CASSSGLNYEQYF.

This clone came up a few times. The chain recombines TRBV5-4 with TRBJ1-2; D is uncertain. The CDR3 extends over 12 amino acids. Between the trimmed V and J ends, which lost 1 base and 8 bases, there was a span of 9 bases. CDR1 and CDR2 (germline): SGHNT, YYREEE (reference sequence). The CDR3, as DNA: TGTGCCAGCAGCTTGACAGAGGGCGGCTACACCTTC. This sequence encodes CASSLTEGGYTF.

V is TRBV3-1 (or the pseudogene TRBV3-2) and J is TRBJ2-1; 10 positions match TRBD2. Per germline, CDR1 LGHDT and CDR2 YNNKEL (reference sequence). The CDR3 sequence is 15 residues long. V was pared by 1 base and J by 7 bases, with 4 bases of the junction left unmatched. CDR3 nucleotides: TGTGCCAGCAGCCAAGCAACACTAGCGGGGAATGAGCAGTTCTTC. This gives the protein CASSQATLAGNEQFF.

This rearrangement joins TRBV23-1 to TRBJ2-2; 11 nucleotides line up with TRBD2. TRBV23-1 is placed among ORFs of uncertain function. Trimming took 3 bases from V and 0 from J; bases not matched to a gene: 15. The CDR3 is 21 amino acids. The CDR3 sequence is CASSHGLAGGLYNPNTGELFF. CDR3 in DNA: TGCGCCAGCAGTCATGGGCTAGCGGGGGGTCTGTATAATCCGAACACCGGGGAGCTGTTTTTT.

The chain has TRBV28 and TRBJ1-5; 10 bases are shared with TRBD1. The CDR3 spans 14 residues. After removal of 6 bases from V and 5 bases from J, the junction contained 4 bases not matched to a gene. Germline V CDR1 and CDR2: MDHEN, SYDVKM. The CDR3 nucleotides read TGTGCCAGCAGCCAGACAGGGGGCCATCAGCCCCAGCATTTT. Residues: CASSQTGGHQPQHF.

This chain links TRBV28 with TRBJ1-5, with 9 bases aligning to TRBD1. This CDR3 is built from 15 residues. Trimming at V came to 11 bases and at J to 6 bases, leaving 14 bases not matched to a gene. The germline V gene has CDR1 MDHEN and CDR2 SYDVKM. Here the CDR3 DNA reads TGTGCCGCGAGGGGGGGACAGGGTATTCGTCAGCCCCAGCATTTT. This gives the protein CAARGGQGIRQPQHF.